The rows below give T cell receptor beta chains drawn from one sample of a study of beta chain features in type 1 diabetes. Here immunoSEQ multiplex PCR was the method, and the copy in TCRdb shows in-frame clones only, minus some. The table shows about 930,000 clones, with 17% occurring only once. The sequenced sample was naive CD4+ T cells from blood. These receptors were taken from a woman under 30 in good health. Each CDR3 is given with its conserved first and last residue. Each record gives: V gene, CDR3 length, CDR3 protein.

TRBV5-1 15 CASSLGLSNTGELFF
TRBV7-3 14 CASSPYGLGDTQYF
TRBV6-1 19 CASSAGGGVGTRTNNEQFF
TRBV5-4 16 CASSLVRSSGAHSQFF
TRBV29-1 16 CSVGLSDRGNTGELFF
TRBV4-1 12 CASSQDSNIQYF
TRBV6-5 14 CASSYGDNYNEQFF
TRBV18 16 CASSPPSSGGTYEQYF
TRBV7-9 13 CASSPRSTGELFF
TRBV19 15 CATRRQAAGTDTQYF
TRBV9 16 CASSPRGDRAANVLTF
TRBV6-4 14 CARRGLTRNNEQFF
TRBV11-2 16 CASSLDPNPVGNEQFF
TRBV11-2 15 CASSTGGPYQETQYF
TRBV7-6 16 CASSLMRDYPFLGQYF
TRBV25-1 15 CASSESRTQYNEQFF
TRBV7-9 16 CASSLGAQLAKNIQYF
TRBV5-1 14 CASSLVARFDEQFF
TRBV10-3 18 CATSFGSGSRWNTDTQYF
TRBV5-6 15 CASRRLAASTDTQYF
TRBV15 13 CATSRDLPGGYTF
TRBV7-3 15 CASSPKLAGQETQYF
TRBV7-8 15 CASSRWTSGNNEQFF
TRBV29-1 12 CSVQLSGDTQYF
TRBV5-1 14 CASTGTPQGETQYF
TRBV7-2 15 CASSSETGPAFGQYF
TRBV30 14 CAWSPGTSVHEQYF
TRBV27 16 CASSPPGRGYNSPLHF
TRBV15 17 CATSRYGTGSSYNEQFF
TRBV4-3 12 CASSQTRDVLFF
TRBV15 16 CATSRELTAPGEKLFF
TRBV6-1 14 CASMIGLRDYEQYF
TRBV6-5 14 CASSYWDNPYEQYF
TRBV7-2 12 CASSFKGETQYF
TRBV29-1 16 CSVGRLDRQANYGYTF
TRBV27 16 CASSLFADRGQEKLFF
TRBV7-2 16 CAISPMGLAGVHEQFF
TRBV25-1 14 CASRRDRPSYEQYF
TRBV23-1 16 CASSRFGTGEYQPQHF
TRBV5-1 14 CASSSSGSSYEQYF